What follows is one TCR beta chain and its context. Amplification used 60 Vbeta primers and 13 Jbeta primers. Generated by immunoSEQ multiplex PCR, the TCRdb table keeps only in-frame clones and is missing some. The sample contains around 170,000 clones, around 82% of which appear only once. The data derive from a study of cytomegalovirus exposure and HLA in healthy donors. Germline assignment: CDR1 SGHDN and CDR2 FVKESK. The CDR3 has 16 residues. The V and J ends lost 0 bases and 4 bases respectively, with 13 bases between them. The clonotype comes from a man between 60 and 75 years old in good health and CMV-seronegative. The sequencing input was PBMCs. The chain uses TRBV14 and TRBJ2-1, with D tentatively TRBD2 (6 bases). CDR3 sequence (DNA): TGTGCCAGCAGCCAAGACCTAGCGTGGGGTTACAATGAGCAGTTCTTC. Translated, it gives CASSQDLAWGYNEQFF.